The TCR beta chain described here comes from a study of shared clonotypes between healthy human individuals. Produced via immunoSEQ multiplex PCR; TCRdb's table is partial and in-frame only. This table has some 1.4 million clones, roughly 95% appearing once. CDR3 length: 15 residues. The germline CDR1 and CDR2 sequences are MDHEN and SYDVKM. The germline V and J ends were trimmed by 5 bases and 0 bases, with 14 bases remaining between them. This clonotype was obtained from a man aged 25-40 years in good health. Sequencing was done on a sample of naive CD4+ T cells sorted from blood. Indicated subset: CD45RA+ positively selected. The rearrangement uses TRBV28 and TRBJ2-7, with a possible D match to TRBD1 (6 bases). CDR3 nucleotides: TGTGCCAGCAGTGGCCCGACAGGCCACTCCTACGAGCAGTACTTC. The encoded protein is CASSGPTGHSYEQYF. Supplemented by reference TRBV28 and TRBJ2-7, the full variable domain reads DVKVTQSSRYLVKRTGEKVFLECVQDMDHENMFWYRQDPGLGLRLIYFSYDVKMKEKGDIPEGYSVSREKKERFSLILESASTNQTSMYLCASSGPTGHSYEQYFGPGTRLTVT.